The next 19 T cell receptor beta chains were all read from a single sample in a study of T-cell reconstitution after alpha-beta-depleted transplantation in children (dated by TCRdb to about 2016). The library relied on PCR. Sequencing was performed on an Illumina HiSeq 2500. TCR libraries were prepared with molecular barcoding, using unique molecular identifiers to normalize TCRbeta repertoire quantification. Using fastp trimming at Q25 and MiXCR clonotype assembly, TCRdb reanalyzed the public sequencing data and kept in-frame beta chains. Every entry covers one CDR3 protein and lists the most common genes and DNA from its rows. The sample table contains 300,000 to 400,000 distinct CDR3 sequences; only one count was recorded for about 17% of them. Together, the top ten hold approximately 44% of the sample. The treatment or condition label here, explained by the study, means: allogeneic hematopoietic cell transplantation with graft depleted of TCRalphabeta T cells and CD19 B cells.

Material: PBMCs, mostly from graft donor cells, obtained 360 days after TCRalphabeta/CD19-depleted stem cell transplant. These receptors were obtained from a male patient aged 2-9 years who had a stem cell transplant for acute lymphoblastic leukemia, so the T cells may come from the graft donor.

This clonotype was seen many times. V is TRBV28 and J is TRBJ2-7; possibly TRBD2 for D (6 bases). V lost 4 bases to trimming and J lost 3 bases, with 16 bases between them. This CDR3 is built from 15 residues. Germline CDR1 MDHEN, CDR2 SYDVKM. The DNA of the CDR3 is TGTGCCAGCAGTTCCCCCGGGCGGGGAATCTACGAGCAGTACTTC. It is translated as CASSSPGRGIYEQYF.

This clonotype was observed many times. V is TRBV5-1 and J is TRBJ2-7; 7 bases align to TRBD2. V gave up 0 bases and J gave up 6 bases; unmatched junction bases: 6. The length of the CDR3 is 14 residues. Germline V gene sequence: CDR1 SGHRS, CDR2 YFSETQ. CDR3 in amino acids: CASSLVREQGEQYF. DNA for the CDR3: TGCGCCAGCAGCTTGGTGCGGGAGCAAGGCGAGCAGTACTTC.

This clonotype was detected once. The CDR3 nucleotides are TGTGCCAGCAGTTTAACCGACCGACCCTACGAGCAGTACTTC. It translates to CASSLTDRPYEQYF. The rearrangement links TRBV28 to TRBJ2-7; D not certain. The CDR3 is made up of 14 amino acids. V was cut by 2 bases and J by 2 bases, with 10 bases left in between. Per the germline V gene, CDR1 is MDHEN and CDR2 is SYDVKM.

This clonotype turned up a few times. The V call is TRBV5-1, the J call TRBJ2-7; D is perhaps TRBD1 (6 bases). V was trimmed by 0 bases and J by 2 bases, leaving 15 bases between them. CDR1 and CDR2 (germline): SGHRS, YFSETQ. This CDR3 is built from 16 residues. The CDR3 sequence: CASSLDLGASTYEQYF. CDR3 DNA: TGCGCCAGCAGCTTGGATCTGGGGGCCTCTACCTACGAGCAGTACTTC.

At least ten counts were recorded for this clonotype. This sequence joins TRBV12-3 or TRBV12-4 and TRBJ2-1, with TRBD2 identical over 12 bases. The CDR3 loop spans 13 amino acids. The J segment lost 14 bases and the V segment lost 5 bases, leaving 7 bases of the junction unmatched. The CDR3 DNA reads as TGTGCCAGCAGTCCCGGACTAGCGGGATCAAAGTTCTTC. It encodes CASSPGLAGSKFF.

The rearrangement uses TRBV20-1 and TRBJ2-1, with a possible D match to TRBD2 (6 bases). V gave up 3 bases and J gave up 7 bases, with 19 bases separating them. The CDR3 runs 15 residues. Germline V CDR1 and CDR2: DFQATT, SNEGSKA (reference sequence). The CDR3, as DNA: TGCAGTGCTAGTAGACCCCTCGGGAGTAGAAATGAGCAGTTCTTC. This translates into CSASRPLGSRNEQFF.

This clonotype was recorded many times. The chain carries TRBV7-8 and TRBJ2-3, with 11 bases matching TRBD2. V gave up 4 bases and J gave up 4 bases; unmatched junction bases: 10. Germline assignment: CDR1 SGHVS and CDR2 FQNEAQ. The CDR3 spans 17 residues. The CDR3 loop reads CASSSKLAGEISDTQYF. CDR3 sequence (DNA): TGTGCCAGCAGCTCGAAACTAGCGGGAGAAATCTCAGATACGCAGTATTTT.

This clonotype showed up just a few times. This chain connects TRBV4-3 to TRBJ1-2; D is undetermined. The CDR3 extends over 16 amino acids. Germline V CDR1 and CDR2: LGHNA, YSLEER. V was trimmed by 1 base and J by 4 bases, leaving 16 bases between them. The CDR3 reads CASSQGWQARTYGYTF. The CDR3 DNA sequence: TGCGCCAGCAGCCAAGGATGGCAGGCTAGGACCTATGGCTACACCTTC.

This clonotype was found a few times. The chain combines TRBV5-1 with TRBJ2-1; TRBD2 aligns across 11 bases. Germline CDR1 is SGHRS and CDR2 is YFSETQ. The V gene end was trimmed by 0 bases and the J gene end by 2 bases; junction bases not matched to a gene: 4. The CDR3 sequence is 17 residues long. The CDR3 DNA reads as TGCGCCAGCAGCTTGGATATAGCGGGAGGGCCCTACAATGAGCAGTTCTTC. It codes for CASSLDIAGGPYNEQFF.

This clonotype was seen only a few times. V is TRBV25-1 and J is TRBJ2-3, with TRBD2 matching over 7 bases. CDR3 length: 14 residues. Looked up from germline, CDR1 is MGHDK and CDR2 is SYGVNS. V was clipped by 6 bases and J by 3 bases; unmatched bases: 6. The CDR3 sequence: CASSGGTATDTQYF. CDR3 in DNA: TGTGCCAGCAGCGGGGGGACCGCTACAGATACGCAGTATTTT.

The rearrangement joins TRBV15 to TRBJ2-1; a weak D match, TRBD1 (5 bases). Trimming removed 0 bases from V and 6 bases from J, with 9 bases in between. CDR1 and CDR2 (germline): LNHNV, YYDKDF (reference sequence). The CDR3 extends over 14 amino acids. CDR3 DNA sequence: TGTGCCACCAGCAGAGATTTAGGGGCCAATGAGCAGTTCTTC. Protein sequence: CATSRDLGANEQFF.

This clonotype was seen a handful of times. The gene calls are TRBV20-1 and TRBJ2-7, with 9 bases lining up with TRBD2. The junction had 9 bases not matched to a gene; V was cut back by 3 bases and J by 0 bases. This CDR3 contains 16 residues. Germline CDR1 and CDR2: DFQATT and SNEGSKA (reference sequence). The CDR3 spells CSAREAGGPNSYEQYF. Written as DNA, the CDR3 is TGCAGTGCTAGGGAAGCGGGAGGACCCAACTCCTACGAGCAGTACTTC.

The genes are TRBV6-1 and TRBJ2-7, with unresolved D. The germline V gene encodes CDR1 MNHNS and CDR2 SASEGT. The length of the CDR3 is 11 residues. Trimming removed 1 base from V and 5 bases from J, with 3 bases in between. CDR3 amino acids: CASSEGNEQYF. The CDR3 DNA sequence: TGTGCCAGCAGTGAAGGGAACGAGCAGTACTTC.

This clonotype was observed a handful of times. This chain uses TRBV29-1 with TRBJ2-1; D may be TRBD2 (6 bases). Between the trimmed V and J ends, which lost 4 bases and 2 bases, there was a span of 12 bases. Germline loops: CDR1 SQVTM, CDR2 ANQGSEA. The CDR3 runs to 14 residues. The DNA for the CDR3 is TGCAGCGTTGGAATAGGGAGGCCCTACAATGAGCAGTTCTTC. It translates to CSVGIGRPYNEQFF.

The rearrangement uses TRBV4-2 and TRBJ2-1; 12 bases are shared with TRBD2. J gave up 15 bases and V 0 bases, and 6 bases lay outside the gene matches. The CDR3 has 14 amino acids. In germline, CDR1 is LGHNA, CDR2 YNFKEQ. The CDR3 loop reads CASSQETSGRDRFF. The DNA of the CDR3 is TGTGCCAGCAGCCAAGAGACTAGCGGGAGAGATCGGTTCTTC.

In this sample, this clonotype turned up a few times. The rearrangement links TRBV6-5 to TRBJ2-7; possible D gene TRBD2, 6 bases. Trimming left V 2 bases short and J 1 base short, with 15 bases between. Germline V gives CDR1 MNHEY, CDR2 SVGAGI. The CDR3 contains 16 residues. The DNA of the CDR3 is TGTGCCAGCAGTTACCCCTCTCCGGGACTTTCCTACGAGCAGTACTTC. This translates into CASSYPSPGLSYEQYF.

Ten or more counts support this clonotype. Here the CDR3 reads CASSFFDSYTEAFF. The CDR3 DNA reads as TGTGCCAGCAGTTTTTTCGACAGTTACACTGAAGCTTTCTTT. The chain combines TRBV28 with TRBJ1-1; possible D gene TRBD1, 5 bases. Trimming removed 3 bases at V and 3 bases at J, with 11 bases between. Germline lookup yields CDR1 MDHEN and CDR2 SYDVKM. The length of the CDR3 is 14 residues.

The rearrangement links TRBV4-1 to TRBJ2-1, with a possible D match to TRBD2 (6 bases). The CDR3 loop spans 16 amino acids. The germline V gene encodes CDR1 MGHRA and CDR2 YSYEKL. Trimming stripped 1 base from V and 4 bases from J, with 14 bases between. The CDR3 protein is CASSQVSGRPYNEQFF. The CDR3 nucleotides read TGCGCCAGCAGCCAAGTCAGTGGGAGGCCTTACAATGAGCAGTTCTTC.

This clonotype was picked up a small number of times. The genes are TRBV10-3 and TRBJ2-1; TRBD2 is a possible D gene (6 bases). The CDR3 has 14 amino acids. Germline CDR1 and CDR2: ENHRY and SYGVKD. The ends were cut back, 5 bases at V and 10 bases at J, with 18 bases in the middle. The CDR3 here is CAISSGLLDPEQFF. In nucleotides, the CDR3 is TGTGCCATCAGTTCAGGACTACTTGATCCCGAGCAGTTCTTC.